One sample yielded the 27 T cell receptor beta chains listed below, sequenced in a study of CD8+CD57+ T cells in acquired aplastic anemia. Genomic DNA was employed as the template in profiling TCR beta VDJ and CDR3. One entry per CDR3 protein, called by TCRdb with MiXCR from the reads. The sample lists about 42,000 distinct CDR3 sequences; approximately 71% were seen once. Sequenced: sorted CD4+, CD8+, or CD8+CD57+ T cells (not recorded which) from PBMCs. The source is a human donor in good health, serving as a control.

In this sample, this clonotype is medium-sized (0.01 to 0.1%). The rearrangement joins TRBV20-1 to TRBJ2-7, with TRBD1 as a possible D gene (5 bases). CDR1 and CDR2 from the germline V gene are DFQATT and SNEGSKA (reference sequence). Trimming removed 6 bases from V and 0 bases from J, with 15 bases in between. The CDR3 has 14 residues. The DNA of the CDR3 is TGCAGTGCCAGGACACCATCGAACTCCTACGAGCAGTACTTC. It specifies CSARTPSNSYEQYF.

As regards this clonotype: An end of the junction does not agree with germline; a read error may underlie this. The gene calls are TRBV5-1 and TRBJ2-3, with D perhaps matching TRBD2 (6 bases). This CDR3 contains 15 residues. In germline, CDR1 is SGHRS, CDR2 YFSETQ. CDR3 loop: CASNGGSGPTDAQYF. CDR3 nucleotides: TGCGCCAGCAACGGAGGTAGCGGTCCCACAGATGCGCAGTATTTT.

The genes are TRBV13 and TRBJ1-2; D gene uncertain. The CDR3 is 13 amino acids. From germline, CDR1 is PRHDT and CDR2 FYEKMQ (reference sequence). Trimming removed 0 bases at V and 3 bases at J, with 5 bases between. CDR3 loop: CASSLGGYYGYTF. CDR3 in DNA: TGTGCCAGCAGCTTAGGTGGATACTATGGCTACACCTTC.

V gene TRBV2 combines with J gene TRBJ2-1, with 11 bases identical to TRBD1. The CDR3 is 13 residues long. Germline V gene data show CDR1 as SNHLY and CDR2 as FYNNEI. V shed 11 bases, J shed 4 bases, and the junction held 4 bases outside the gene matches. CDR3 coding DNA: TGTGCCGCCGGGACAGGGGGGTACAATGAGCAGTTCTTC. Translation gives CAAGTGGYNEQFF.

In its sample, this clonotype was seen once. The chain carries TRBV7-3 and TRBJ1-6; no definite D call. The CDR3 sequence is 14 residues long. CDR1 is SGHTA, CDR2 FQGTGA, per germline. Trimming took off 3 bases at V and 7 bases at J, with 10 bases between the two ends. The CDR3: CASSLWSENSPLHF. The CDR3 nucleotides read TGTGCCAGCAGCTTGTGGAGCGAAAATTCACCCCTCCACTTT.

This chain connects TRBV29-1 to TRBJ2-7; 11 bases fit TRBD1. Germline V gives CDR1 SQVTM, CDR2 ANQGSEA. The CDR3 runs 15 residues. Unmatched junction bases numbered 4, after V lost 1 base and J lost 2 bases. The CDR3 spells CSVEVPGQGAYEQYF. The DNA of the CDR3 is TGCAGCGTTGAAGTCCCGGGACAGGGGGCCTACGAGCAGTACTTC.

The genes are TRBV7-3 and TRBJ2-7; 9 positions agree with TRBD1. Looked up from germline, CDR1 is SGHTA and CDR2 is FQGTGA. The CDR3 is 15 residues long. Unmatched junction bases numbered 11, after V lost 6 bases and J lost 5 bases. CDR3 sequence (DNA): TGTGCCAGCAGTTCCGGGACAGGGTTTGGCAACGAGCAGTACTTC. Its translation: CASSSGTGFGNEQYF.

Of note for this clonotype: The germline gene is not matched at one end of the junction; a read error may be the cause. This sequence joins TRBV7-6 and TRBJ2-1; 7 bases are shared with TRBD1. The CDR3 has 17 amino acids. CDR1 is SGHVS and CDR2 is FNYEAQ in the germline V gene. The CDR3 nucleotides read TGTGCTAGCAGCTTAGGAGGTCCGGGACAGAACGACAATGAGCAGTTCTTC. Protein product: CASSLGGPGQNDNEQFF.

This clonotype was detected ten times or more. The chain has TRBV12-3 or TRBV12-4 and TRBJ2-1, with D tentatively TRBD2 (6 bases). The CDR3 length is 17 residues. The V end lost 2 bases, the J end lost 2 bases, and 16 bases lay between the germline ends. The CDR3 DNA is TGTGCCAGCAGTTTACCCTCTAGCGTACCTGCCTACAATGAGCAGTTCTTC. Its protein product is CASSLPSSVPAYNEQFF.

The chain employs TRBV29-1 and TRBJ2-7; D ambiguous. V was shortened by 7 bases and J by 1 base, with 14 bases between the two germline ends. The CDR3 totals 13 residues. Germline V lookup: CDR1 SQVTM, CDR2 ANQGSEA. The CDR3 nucleotides read TGCAGCGCAACTGCACAGCTTTCCTACGAGCAGTACTTC. It encodes CSATAQLSYEQYF.

The CDR3 DNA follows: TGCGCCAGCAGCCAAGCCCCTGGACTGATGAACACTGAAGCTTTCTTT. This sequence encodes CASSQAPGLMNTEAFF. V and J are TRBV4-1 and TRBJ1-1; unclear D gene. Trimming left V 1 base short and J 0 bases short, with 12 bases between. Germline CDR1 is MGHRA and CDR2 is YSYEKL. This CDR3 is 16 amino acids long.

The J gene is TRBJ2-1, the V gene TRBV20-1, with 12 nucleotides matching TRBD2. Germline assignment: CDR1 DFQATT and CDR2 SNEGSKA (reference sequence). The CDR3 spans 14 residues. Trimming removed 6 bases from V and 8 bases from J; junction bases left unmatched: 8. CDR3 nucleotides: TGCAGTGCCCTAGAGACTAGCGGGGGCGATGAGCAGTTCTTC. Protein sequence: CSALETSGGDEQFF.

This clonotype occurred a few times. This rearrangement joins TRBV10-3 to TRBJ2-7, with D possibly being TRBD2 (5 bases). The germline V and J ends were trimmed by 0 bases and 0 bases, with 15 bases remaining between them. The CDR3 is 17 residues long. In germline, CDR1 is ENHRY, CDR2 SYGVKD. The CDR3 nucleotides are TGTGCCATCAGTGAGTCGCGGGCGCCTACGAGCTCCTACGAGCAGTACTTC. It yields the protein CAISESRAPTSSYEQYF.

The J gene is TRBJ1-4, the V gene TRBV5-1; D call uncertain. The V gene's germline CDR1 is SGHRS and CDR2 YFSETQ. The CDR3 runs 13 residues. V lost 3 bases, J lost 9 bases, and 12 bases lay in between. The CDR3 DNA follows: TGCGCCAGCAGCTCTCCGGGGTCCCAAAAACTGTTTTTT. Translating it yields CASSSPGSQKLFF.

This chain uses TRBV6-1 with TRBJ2-7, with D tentatively TRBD1 (6 bases). The CDR3 consists of 13 residues. CDR1 is MNHNS and CDR2 is SASEGT in the germline V gene. V lost 5 bases to trimming and J lost 6 bases, with 14 bases between them. In nucleotides, the CDR3 is TGTGCCAGCAGTCAGAACAGGGCCACCGAGCAGTACGTC. This gives the protein CASSQNRATEQYV.

V usage is TRBV29-1 and J usage is TRBJ1-2; 7 nucleotides agree with TRBD1. Trimming removed 2 bases from V and 8 bases from J; junction bases left unmatched: 8. The CDR3 is made up of 13 amino acids. Germline CDR1 SQVTM, CDR2 ANQGSEA. The CDR3 nucleotides read TGCAGCGTTGAACGCGCAGGGGGAGAAGGCTACACCTTC. Its protein product is CSVERAGGEGYTF.

The genes are TRBV7-9 and TRBJ2-7; no definite D call. CDR1 is SEHNR and CDR2 is FQNEAQ in the germline V gene (reference sequence). This CDR3 is built from 11 residues. Trimming left V 6 bases short and J 5 bases short, with 8 bases between. The CDR3 DNA sequence: TGTGCCAGCAGTCTCGCGGACGAGCAGTACTTC. Its protein is CASSLADEQYF.

V is TRBV7-2 and J is TRBJ2-1, with D hard to call. Germline values: CDR1 SGHTA, CDR2 FQGNSA. The length of the CDR3 is 13 residues. Trimming took off 2 bases at V and 7 bases at J, with 9 bases between the two ends. DNA of the CDR3: TGTGCCAGCAGCTTAACGCTGGAAAATGAGCAGTTCTTC. Translation gives CASSLTLENEQFF.

The chain combines TRBV6-5 with TRBJ1-5; no clear D gene. The CDR3 has 14 amino acids. The V gene's germline CDR1 is MNHEY and CDR2 SVGAGI. Between the trimmed V and J ends, which lost 4 bases and 0 bases, there was a span of 7 bases. CDR3 nucleotides: TGTGCCAGCAGTTCGGACGGTAGCAATCAGCCCCAGCATTTT. Translating gives CASSSDGSNQPQHF.

The rearrangement uses TRBV10-3 and TRBJ1-2, with D uncertain. The CDR3 consists of 13 residues. Germline CDR1 is ENHRY and CDR2 is SYGVKD. CDR3 sequence: CTTRQEIGYGYTF. The CDR3 nucleotides are TGTACCACTCGGCAGGAGATCGGCTATGGCTACACCTTC.

This clonotype was counted many times. The chain has TRBV11-2 and TRBJ2-2, with TRBD1 matching over 9 bases. The CDR3 length is 20 residues. Germline V CDR1 and CDR2: SGHAT, FQNNGV. The J segment lost 3 bases and the V segment lost 0 bases, leaving 14 bases of the junction unmatched. DNA of the CDR3: TGTGCCAGCAGCTTAGATCCCGAGGGGGGGACAGGGCCAGACACCGGGGAGCTGTTTTTT. Protein: CASSLDPEGGTGPDTGELFF. The variable domain in full, with the rest retrieved from reference TRBV11-2 and TRBJ2-2, is EAGVAQSPRYKIIEKRQSVAFWCNPISGHATLYWYQQILGQGPKLLIQFQNNGVVDDSQLPKDRFSAERLKGVDSTLKIQPAKLEDSAVYLCASSLDPEGGTGPDTGELFFGEGSRLTVL.

This clonotype was detected many times. The chain employs TRBV11-2 and TRBJ2-1; D tentatively reads TRBD1 or TRBD2 (6 bases each). Trimming left V 2 bases short and J 7 bases short, with 21 bases between. The length of the CDR3 is 17 residues. The germline V gene encodes CDR1 SGHAT and CDR2 FQNNGV. CDR3 DNA: TGTGCCAGCAGCTTATACGGGGGACGTCAGGGGTGGAATGAGCAGTTCTTC. This gives the protein CASSLYGGRQGWNEQFF.

The V and J genes are TRBV10-3 and TRBJ1-1; the D is unclear. This CDR3 has 13 amino acids. V was cut by 4 bases and J by 0 bases, with 6 bases left in between. The germline V gene has CDR1 ENHRY and CDR2 SYGVKD. The CDR3 sequence is CAISGTLNTEAFF. The CDR3 DNA is TGTGCCATCAGTGGGACTTTGAACACTGAAGCTTTCTTT.

Notes on this clonotype: A much bigger clone sits one base away, suggesting this may be a read error. This chain uses TRBV9 with TRBJ1-6, with no clear D. Germline V gene data show CDR1 as SGDLS and CDR2 as YYNGEE. V lost 3 bases and J 7 bases, leaving 20 bases between the germline ends. This CDR3 has 17 residues. This CDR3 is CASSARALGEGNSPLHF. The CDR3 DNA reads as TGTGCCAGCAGCGCCCGGGCGCTCGGGGAAGGGAATTCACCCCTCCACTTT.

The rearrangement links TRBV29-1 to TRBJ1-2; D is uncertain. This CDR3 is built from 12 residues. Trimming took 4 bases from V and 4 from J, leaving 10 bases between them. Germline V CDR1 and CDR2: SQVTM, ANQGSEA. The CDR3 loop is CSVVDRVYGYTF. DNA of the CDR3: TGCAGCGTTGTTGACCGAGTCTATGGCTACACCTTC.

This clonotype was seen a few times. Written as DNA, the CDR3 is TGTGCCACCGGGGGGGGCGAGACCCAGTACTTC. As protein: CATGGGETQYF. The genes are TRBV19 and TRBJ2-5; 8 positions match TRBD2. CDR3 length equals 11 residues. Germline V gene data show CDR1 as LNHDA and CDR2 as SQIVND (reference sequence). Trimming removed 10 bases from V and 5 bases from J; junction bases left unmatched: 3.

V is TRBV20-1 and J is TRBJ2-5; possibly TRBD1 for D (5 bases). CDR3 length equals 14 residues. The germline gives CDR1 DFQATT, CDR2 SNEGSKA (reference sequence). V was clipped by 6 bases and J by 1 base, with 15 bases between them. This chain's CDR3 is CSAGSGNLQETQYF. DNA for the CDR3: TGCAGTGCGGGATCAGGGAACCTCCAAGAGACCCAGTACTTC.